This T cell receptor (beta chain) was recovered during a study of response to subunit inactivated influenza vaccine. General study results and limits: Authors proposed each seasonal influenza vaccination draws in few new T cells.

In TCRdb, the RT-PCR reads were re-called with MiXCR into one record per CDR3 protein. The table records around 760,000 distinct CDR3 sequences, roughly 13% of them present only once. Details on this clonotype: The antigen is unknown.

This sample comprised PBMCs from blood, obtained around 14 days before vaccination. This receptor was taken from a man in his fifties or sixties who received an inactivated influenza vaccine.

The DNA for the CDR3 is TGTGCCAGCAACCACCCACAGTCTTCAGCATCCGGGGCCAACGTCCTGACTTTC. Its protein product is CASNHPQSSASGANVLTF. The rearrangement links TRBV11-1 to TRBJ2-6; D is unclear. The germline V gene encodes CDR1 SGHAT and CDR2 FQDESV (reference sequence). The CDR3 has 18 residues. Trimming stripped 7 bases from V and 4 bases from J, with 23 bases between. The variable domain in full, with the rest retrieved from reference TRBV11-1 and TRBJ2-6, is EAEVAQSPRYKITEKSQAVAFWCDPISGHATLYWYRQILGQGPELLVQFQDESVVDDSQLPKDRFSAERLKGVDSTLKIQPAELGDSAMYLCASNHPQSSASGANVLTFGAGSRLTVL.